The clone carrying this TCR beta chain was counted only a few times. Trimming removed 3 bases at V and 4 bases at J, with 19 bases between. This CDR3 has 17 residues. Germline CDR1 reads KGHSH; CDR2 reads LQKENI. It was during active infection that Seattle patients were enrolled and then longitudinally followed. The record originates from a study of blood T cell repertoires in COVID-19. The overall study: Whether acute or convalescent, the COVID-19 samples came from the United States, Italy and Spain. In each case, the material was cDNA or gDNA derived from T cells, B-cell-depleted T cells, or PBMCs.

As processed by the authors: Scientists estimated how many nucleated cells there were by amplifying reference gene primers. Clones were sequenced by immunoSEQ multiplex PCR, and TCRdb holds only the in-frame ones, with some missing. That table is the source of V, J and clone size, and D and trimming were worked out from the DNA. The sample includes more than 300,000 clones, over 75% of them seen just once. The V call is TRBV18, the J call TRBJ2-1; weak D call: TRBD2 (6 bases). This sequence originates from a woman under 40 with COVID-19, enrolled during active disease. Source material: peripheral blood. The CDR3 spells CASSPGAWTTQYNEQFF. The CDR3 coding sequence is TGTGCCAGCTCACCTGGTGCCTGGACTACTCAGTACAATGAGCAGTTCTTC.